This T cell receptor (beta chain) appears in the sequencing data of a study of regulatory T cells in long-lasting Graves disease. Regarding the study as a whole: Sharing of public clonotypes was greater in persistent patients (roughly 2,600) than in new patients (roughly 1,000). Thyroid tissue was not studied; only peripheral blood was. Persistent Graves' patients showed reduced TCR diversity versus newly diagnosed patients.

Documented time point: persistent/refractory GD, antithyroid drugs over 5 years with positive TRAb. PBMCs were the source of the RNA used for TCR sequencing. In this cohort, patients came from an endocrinology department located in Xi'an, China. There are a few counts of this clonotype. The antigen is undetermined. Combining iRepertoire HTBI primers with Arm-PCR of CDR3 regions, the authors built TCR beta libraries. Via MiXCR, TCRdb re-called the multiplex PCR reads, giving one row per CDR3 protein. Among 400,000 to 450,000 distinct CDR3 sequences listed, 23% were seen once. Trimming cost V 8 bases and J 7 bases; bases outside gene matches: 11. The CDR3 extends over 15 amino acids.

Sequenced here: peripheral blood mononuclear cells (PBMCs), sampled when the disease was refractory, from a patient treated with antithyroid drugs. This sequence originates from a female donor with Graves disease. This sequence joins TRBV12-3 or TRBV12-4 and TRBJ2-7; 13 nucleotides match TRBD2. The CDR3 coding sequence is TGTGCCAGCCTATGGGGGACTAGCGGGACTAATGAGCAGTACTTC. Translation gives CASLWGTSGTNEQYF.